This passage covers 20 T cell receptor beta chains from one sample sequenced in a study of blood T cells in healthy people across ages. PCR was performed a second time for about 6 to 11 cycles using a sample-barcoded 5' primer and a J-beta primer mix. A single record per CDR3 protein comes from TCRdb applying MiXCR to the 5' RACE reads. The sample has over 750,000 distinct CDR3 sequences, more than 20% seen once. These data also formed part of another study, on T cells of mothers and their children.

The sequenced sample was blood. The receptors were sampled from a boy between 5 and 17 years old in good health.

The rearrangement joins TRBV20-1 to TRBJ1-3; no clear D. Germline loops: CDR1 DFQATT, CDR2 SNEGSKA (reference sequence). The CDR3 sequence is 16 residues long. Trimming took 0 bases from V and 0 from J, leaving 12 bases between them. CDR3 bases: TGCAGTGCTAGAGATCGGGCGGGAGTCTCTGGAAACACCATATATTTT. Translation: CSARDRAGVSGNTIYF.

The chain uses TRBV9 and TRBJ1-2; 7 nucleotides agree with TRBD1. The junction had 6 bases not matched to a gene; V was cut back by 0 bases and J by 4 bases. Per the germline V gene, CDR1 is SGDLS and CDR2 is YYNGEE. CDR3 length: 15 amino acids. CDR3: CASSVDRGAGYGYTF. CDR3 bases: TGTGCCAGCAGCGTAGACAGGGGCGCGGGCTATGGCTACACCTTC.

This clonotype was seen a handful of times. The V call is TRBV10-1, the J call TRBJ2-5; TRBD2 aligns across 12 bases. The J call may be incorrect, as the DNA end agrees better with TRBJ2-1. CDR1 WNHNN and CDR2 SYGVQD come from the germline V gene (reference sequence). The CDR3 length is 16 residues. The CDR3 nucleotides are TGCGCCAGCAGTGACCTAGCGGGAGGGGGAAGTAATGAGCAGTTCTTC. This gives the protein CASSDLAGGGSNEQFF.

This clonotype turned up a few times. In DNA form, the CDR3 reads TGTGCCAGCAGCTTAGGGGTGGGTGAAAAACTGTTTTTT. Translation gives CASSLGVGEKLFF. This chain links TRBV7-9 with TRBJ1-4; D not resolved. The CDR3 runs to 13 residues. Germline assignment: CDR1 SEHNR and CDR2 FQNEAQ (reference sequence). The germline V and J ends were trimmed by 1 base and 7 bases, with 7 bases remaining between them.

This chain joins TRBV18 and TRBJ2-7; 8 positions agree with TRBD1. The CDR3 contains 14 residues. V was clipped by 5 bases and J by 1 base; unmatched bases: 4. Germline CDR1 reads KGHSH; CDR2 reads LQKENI. The CDR3 loop is CASSGTGGSYEQYF. DNA for the CDR3: TGTGCCAGCTCAGGGACAGGTGGGTCCTACGAGCAGTACTTC.

The chain is built from TRBV29-1 and TRBJ2-5; perhaps D is TRBD1 or TRBD2 (5 bases each). The V and J ends lost 5 bases and 5 bases respectively, with 9 bases between them. The CDR3 consists of 11 residues. Germline V gene lookup returns CDR1 SQVTM and CDR2 ANQGSEA. The CDR3 spells CSVWWDETQYF. The CDR3 coding sequence is TGCAGCGTTTGGTGGGACGAGACCCAGTACTTC.

The chain joins TRBV28 to TRBJ2-6; unclear D gene. V lost 1 base and J lost 2, with 12 bases in between. The CDR3 has 17 residues. From germline, CDR1 is MDHEN and CDR2 SYDVKM. CDR3 sequence (DNA): TGTGCCAGCAGTTTATATGGCAGGACCCCTGGGGCCAACGTCCTGACTTTC. It yields the protein CASSLYGRTPGANVLTF.

This clonotype was seen only a few times. The chain is built from TRBV6-5 and TRBJ2-1; 11 bases map to TRBD2. The CDR3 loop spans 15 amino acids. CDR1 and CDR2 from the germline V gene are MNHEY and SVGAGI. V was clipped by 5 bases and J by 3 bases; unmatched bases: 3. The DNA of the CDR3 is TGTGCCAGCAGTCGACTAGCGGGACACTACAATGAGCAGTTCTTC. It specifies CASSRLAGHYNEQFF.

This sequence joins TRBV5-1 and TRBJ2-5; TRBD2 might be the D (5 bases). Germline values: CDR1 SGHRS, CDR2 YFSETQ. The CDR3 covers 15 residues. V lost 0 bases, J lost 1 base, and 10 bases lay in between. CDR3 protein: CASSLVPGVQETQYF. The DNA of the CDR3 is TGCGCCAGCAGCTTGGTCCCCGGGGTCCAAGAGACCCAGTACTTC.

The J gene is TRBJ2-1, the V gene TRBV3-1, with 7 bases matching TRBD2. Near its end, the DNA agrees better with TRBJ2-7, so the J call may be wrong. CDR1 LGHDT and CDR2 YNNKEL come from the germline V gene (reference sequence). The CDR3 is 15 amino acids. The CDR3 nucleotides read TGTGCCAGCAGCCAAGAGACTAGCCCTCTCTACGAGCAGTACTTC. It yields the protein CASSQETSPLYEQYF.

The chain is built from TRBV3-1 and TRBJ2-1; tentative D call: TRBD1 (6 bases). Trimming pared 1 base from V and 15 bases from J, leaving 22 bases between. CDR1 and CDR2 (germline): LGHDT, YNNKEL (reference sequence). CDR3 length equals 15 residues. CDR3 bases: TGTGCCAGCAGCCAAGGCTCTGGCGGTCTGAGGGGGTCGTTCTTC. Its protein is CASSQGSGGLRGSFF.

The chain carries TRBV28 and TRBJ2-5; D is perhaps TRBD2 (5 bases). The J call may be faulty, since TRBJ2-1 better matches the DNA end. Germline CDR1 MDHEN, CDR2 SYDVKM. CDR3 size: 15 residues. The CDR3 is CASSLSAGRLFEQFF. The CDR3, as DNA: TGTGCCAGCAGTTTATCGGCTGGAAGACTATTTGAGCAGTTCTTC.

This clonotype was seen more than once but under ten times. The V gene is TRBV20-1, the J gene TRBJ1-3, with D unclear. The CDR3 is made up of 13 amino acids. Germline values: CDR1 DFQATT, CDR2 SNEGSKA (reference sequence). Trimming removed 3 bases at V and 4 bases at J, with 10 bases between. The CDR3 is CSASPDLGNTIYF. Here the CDR3 DNA reads TGCAGTGCTAGTCCGGACCTCGGAAACACCATATATTTT.

The chain has TRBV20-1 and TRBJ2-5, with 12 bases identical to TRBD2. V lost 1 base, J lost 6 bases, and 9 bases stayed unmatched. The CDR3 spans 16 residues. From germline, CDR1 is DFQATT and CDR2 SNEGSKA (reference sequence). CDR3 sequence (DNA): TGCAGTGCTAGAGGGCCTAGCGGGGGGGCCAGACAGACCCAGTACTTC. It is translated as CSARGPSGGARQTQYF.

This sequence joins TRBV5-1 and TRBJ1-6, with D maybe TRBD1 (5 bases). Germline loops: CDR1 SGHRS, CDR2 YFSETQ. V lost 0 bases to trimming and J lost 9 bases, with 16 bases between them. There are 16 residues in the CDR3. CDR3 bases: TGCGCCAGCAGCTTGGTCGAGGGAGACAGTCTTTCACCCCTCCACTTT. Its protein product is CASSLVEGDSLSPLHF.

In this sample, this clonotype turned up once. The J gene is TRBJ2-5, the V gene TRBV7-2, with D possibly TRBD2 on 5 matching bases. The DNA matches TRBJ2-7 better at its end, which makes the J call doubtful. The CDR3 loop spans 15 amino acids. Germline CDR1 reads SGHTA; CDR2 reads FQGNSA. This CDR3 is CASSSGLTISYEQYF. Here the CDR3 DNA reads TGTGCCAGCAGCTCCGGACTGACAATCTCCTACGAGCAGTACTTC.

The genes are TRBV28 and TRBJ1-5; D is possibly TRBD1 (6 bases). The V gene's germline CDR1 is MDHEN and CDR2 SYDVKM. The V end lost 6 bases, the J end lost 0 bases, and 12 bases lay between the germline ends. CDR3 size: 15 residues. CDR3 nucleotide sequence: TGTGCCAGCAGAGGACAGATTTATAGCAATCAGCCCCAGCATTTT. Amino acid sequence: CASRGQIYSNQPQHF.

The rearrangement joins TRBV6-5 to TRBJ1-3; D perhaps matches TRBD1 (6 bases). This CDR3 has 16 residues. Germline CDR1 MNHEY, CDR2 SVGAGI. V was shortened by 0 bases and J by 4 bases, with 13 bases between the two germline ends. The CDR3 region has the DNA TGTGCCAGCAGTTACTCCAGGGGCTGGGGCGGAAACACCATATATTTT. It codes for CASSYSRGWGGNTIYF.

The rearrangement links TRBV18 to TRBJ2-1; D uncertain. V was pared by 0 bases and J by 3 bases, with 6 bases between. The germline CDR1 and CDR2 sequences are KGHSH and LQKENI. This CDR3 has 14 residues. The CDR3 DNA follows: TGTGCCAGCTCACCACCGGAAAACTACAATGAGCAGTTCTTC. Its protein product is CASSPPENYNEQFF.

In its sample, this clonotype was seen a few times. V and J are TRBV2 and TRBJ2-7; D call uncertain. In germline, CDR1 is SNHLY, CDR2 FYNNEI. The CDR3 consists of 13 residues. Trimming stripped 2 bases from V and 4 bases from J, with 9 bases between. The CDR3 loop is CASSESHLYEQYF. The CDR3 DNA reads as TGTGCCAGCAGTGAAAGTCACCTATACGAGCAGTACTTC.